This T cell receptor beta chain was identified during a study of Graves' ophthalmopathy and Graves' hyperthyroidism. On the study more broadly: Hyperthyroidism qualified as stable when ophthalmopathy did not develop within 18 months of follow-up. General study findings and limits: The model flagged ophthalmopathy progression at roughly 70% sensitivity and roughly 72% specificity.

This clonotype was picked up many times. As yet, its antigen is unknown. Pregnancy or lactation, uncontrolled infections and other autoimmune diseases were grounds for excluding patients. Trimming left V 6 bases short and J 1 base short, with 10 bases between. The CDR3 has 13 amino acids. From germline, CDR1 is DFQATT and CDR2 SNEGSKA (reference sequence). As the template, RNA transcripts were used to amplify TCR beta CDR3 regions. First-round RT-PCR relied on HTBI primers, and a second-round multiplex PCR came next. Each CDR3 protein is one row after TCRdb ran MiXCR on the multiplex PCR reads. Here the sample spans around 1,200,000 distinct CDR3 sequences, less than 45% being singletons.

This sequence was found in an adult man with Graves' hyperthyroidism. The sequenced sample was peripheral blood or thyroid tissue (not recorded which). V usage is TRBV20-1 and J usage is TRBJ1-5; D call uncertain. The CDR3 sequence: CSASALSNQPQHF. DNA for the CDR3: TGCAGTGCCTCGGCTTTGAGCAATCAGCCCCAGCATTTT.